The T cell receptor beta chain under discussion was sequenced for a study of vaccination and CD4 T cells after COVID-19. Study observations and caveats: Clonotypes reactive to SARS-CoV-2 had a median that went up from roughly 19 to 38, but not significantly.

Concerning this clonotype itself: As yet, its antigen is unknown.

Oncomine TCR Beta short-read sequencing was applied to DNA from cultured CD4+ T cells. TCRdb passed the PCR reads through MiXCR, listing each CDR3 protein once. Counted here are 15,000 to 25,000 distinct CDR3 sequences, around 46% occurring once; the ten biggest clones make up 4%. Between the trimmed V and J ends, which lost 7 bases and 6 bases, there was a span of 13 bases. The CDR3 has 14 amino acids. Described treatment: roughly 10-day PBMC culture with coronavirus spike peptide pools or control peptides (ViraFEST assay). Some 2 million PBMCs were grown per well alongside 10 IU/ml IL-2 and 9.5 to 10 ug/ml peptide pools.

The sample was CD4+ T cells from blood, cultured in vitro, taken before SARS-CoV-2 vaccination. The chain carries TRBV12-3 or TRBV12-4 and TRBJ1-6, with a tentative D call TRBD1 (5 bases). The receptor was derived from a human donor who had recovered from COVID-19. For the CDR3, the DNA is TGTGCCAGCACCCCCACTAGGGGTAATTCACCCCTCCACTTT. It codes for CASTPTRGNSPLHF.